Below are 9 T cell receptor beta chains sequenced from a single sample in a study of sequential checkpoint blockade in melanoma. Using immunoSEQ multiplex PCR, the repertoire was profiled, and TCRdb retains in-frame clones only, with some absent. The sample contains around 6,400 clones, more than 20% of which appear only once. Treatment reported: randomized to nivolumab then ipilimumab (arm A) or the reverse (arm B). The sample consisted of tumor tissue (inferred from file names), taken from a patient given nivolumab and ipilimumab in sequence. Receptors were obtained from a human donor with melanoma.

This clone has a count of ten or more. The V call is TRBV7-4, the J call TRBJ2-1, with D possibly TRBD2 on 6 matching bases. The CDR3 is 13 amino acids. The germline V gene encodes CDR1 SGHVT and CDR2 SQSDAQ. V lost 5 bases and J lost 9, with 14 bases in between. The CDR3 spells CASSREDGSEQFF. DNA for the CDR3: TGTGCCAGCAGCCGAGAGGACGGGAGTGAGCAGTTCTTC.

This clone appeared a few times. The chain is built from TRBV14 and TRBJ2-2; D gene ambiguous. Trimming cost V 2 bases and J 8 bases, with 6 bases left between them. CDR3 length equals 12 residues. The germline V gene has CDR1 SGHDN and CDR2 FVKESK. The CDR3 spells CASSQWSGELFF. In DNA form, the CDR3 reads TGTGCCAGCAGCCAATGGTCGGGGGAGCTGTTTTTT.

The rearrangement uses TRBV30 and TRBJ2-1, with 13 bases fitting TRBD2. The CDR3 has 14 amino acids. Looked up from germline, CDR1 is GTSNPN and CDR2 is SVGIG (reference sequence). Trimming removed 5 bases from V and 5 bases from J; junction bases left unmatched: 3. The CDR3 spells CAWRTSGRDNEQFF. In DNA, the CDR3 is TGTGCCTGGCGTACTAGCGGGAGGGACAATGAGCAGTTCTTC.

There are a few counts of this clone. An end of the junction does not agree with germline; a read error may underlie this. The chain is built from TRBV6-8 and TRBJ2-5; TRBD2 matches 13 bases. CDR3 length equals 15 residues. Germline V lookup: CDR1 MNHGY, CDR2 SAAAGT. The CDR3 loop is CAISARLAGGETQYF. The CDR3 bases are TGTGCCATCAGTGCCCGACTAGCGGGGGGAGAGACCCAGTACTTC.

A few counts support this clone. The chain recombines TRBV30 with TRBJ2-6, with unresolved D. Per germline, CDR1 GTSNPN and CDR2 SVGIG (reference sequence). This CDR3 comprises 14 residues. V was cut by 1 base and J by 0 bases, with 4 bases left in between. CDR3 DNA sequence: TGTGCCTGGAGTGACAGCTCTGGGGCCAACGTCCTGACTTTC. This translates into CAWSDSSGANVLTF.

The CDR3 DNA reads as TGTGCCAGCAGTGGGCTACTAGCGGGATGGCCAGATACGCAGTATTTT. Encoded protein: CASSGLLAGWPDTQYF. The chain carries TRBV11-3 and TRBJ2-3; TRBD2 aligns across 10 bases. From germline, CDR1 is SGHNT and CDR2 YENEEA. V was pared by 6 bases and J by 4 bases, with 10 bases of the junction left unmatched. The CDR3 length is 16 residues.

The table lists this clone with a count of one. The chain carries TRBV10-2 and TRBJ2-3; 9 bases map to TRBD1. V shed 7 bases and J 3 bases; nucleotides not matched to a gene: 2. CDR3 length: 13 residues. The germline gives CDR1 WSHSY, CDR2 SAAADI. CDR3 sequence reads: CASTTGGTDTQYF. The CDR3 bases are TGCGCCAGCACGACAGGGGGGACAGATACGCAGTATTTT.

This clone was found many times. This chain joins TRBV7-7 and TRBJ2-1; 13 nucleotides align to TRBD2. Germline lookup yields CDR1 SSHAT and CDR2 FNYEAQ (reference sequence). CDR3 length equals 17 residues. V lost 5 bases and J lost 7; bases outside the gene matches: 11. CDR3 coding DNA: TGTGCCAGCAGCCAATCCAGGACTAGCGGGAGTGGGAATGAGCAGTTCTTC. Translated: CASSQSRTSGSGNEQFF.

The gene calls are TRBV7-2 and TRBJ1-1; 7 nucleotides agree with TRBD1. After removal of 8 bases from V and 11 bases from J, the junction contained 14 bases not matched to a gene. The CDR3 extends over 13 amino acids. CDR1 is SGHTA and CDR2 is FQGNSA in the germline V gene. The CDR3, as DNA: TGTGCCAGCGGAAATCACAGGGGAGGAAAGGCTTTCTTT. Translating it yields CASGNHRGGKAFF.